A selection of T cell receptor beta chains follows, all from one sample in a study of PD-L1 blockade in urothelial cancer. Sequencing used immunoSEQ multiplex PCR; TCRdb keeps in-frame clones, though not all of them. The sample has approximately 79,000 clones, approximately 90% seen once; the top ten hold 0.7% to 0.9%. Sequences were derived from PBMCs, sampled around atezolizumab (anti-PD-L1) treatment. Receptor source: a woman older than 75 with urothelial cancer. CDR3s include the opening cysteine and the closing phenylalanine or tryptophan. Each record gives: CDR3 protein, CDR3 DNA, D gene, clone size, V gene, J gene. D genes are given only for firm matches. Only part of the rows carry a size: once, few, many, or a class if the clone is expanded.

CDR3aa: CASGQGSGSADTQYF
CDR3nt: TGTGCCAGCGGTCAGGGGAGCGGGAGTGCAGATACGCAGTATTTT
d_gene: TRBD2
abundance: -
v_gene: TRBV7-9
j_gene: TRBJ2-3

CDR3aa: CASSLEDRAYEQYF
CDR3nt: TGTGCCAGCTCACTAGAGGACAGGGCCTACGAGCAGTACTTC
d_gene: TRBD1
abundance: once
v_gene: TRBV18
j_gene: TRBJ2-7

CDR3aa: CASSPQGPDTQYF
CDR3nt: TGTGCCAGCAGCCCCCAGGGGCCCGATACGCAGTATTTT
d_gene: -
abundance: once
v_gene: TRBV7-8
j_gene: TRBJ2-3

CDR3aa: CASSLTVFNTEAFF
CDR3nt: TGCGCCAGCAGCTTGACAGTGTTTAACACTGAAGCTTTCTTT
d_gene: -
abundance: few
v_gene: TRBV5-1
j_gene: TRBJ1-1

CDR3aa: CASSTARPSGQETQYF
CDR3nt: TGTGCCAGTAGTACGGCCCGCCCTAGCGGCCAAGAGACCCAGTACTTC
d_gene: TRBD2
abundance: -
v_gene: TRBV19
j_gene: TRBJ2-5

CDR3aa: CASSFDTGGSLLGEQYF
CDR3nt: TGTGCCAGCAGCTTCGACACCGGCGGGAGCCTGCTGGGGGAGCAGTACTTC
d_gene: TRBD2
abundance: few
v_gene: TRBV5-6
j_gene: TRBJ2-7

CDR3aa: CATRDPRTVDQPQHF
CDR3nt: TGTGCCACCAGGGACCCGAGGACAGTAGATCAGCCCCAGCATTTT
d_gene: -
abundance: -
v_gene: TRBV15
j_gene: TRBJ1-5

CDR3aa: CASSFRPAGEKLFF
CDR3nt: TGTGCCAGCAGTTTTCGCCCCGCGGGTGAAAAACTGTTTTTT
d_gene: -
abundance: -
v_gene: TRBV6-1
j_gene: TRBJ1-4

CDR3aa: CASSLTSGRALVGELFF
CDR3nt: TGTGCCAGCAGTTTGACTAGCGGGAGGGCCTTAGTCGGGGAGCTGTTTTTT
d_gene: TRBD2
abundance: -
v_gene: TRBV27
j_gene: TRBJ2-2

CDR3aa: CSVDSGTREKLFF
CDR3nt: TGCAGCGTTGATTCGGGGACACGGGAAAAACTGTTTTTT
d_gene: -
abundance: -
v_gene: TRBV29-1
j_gene: TRBJ1-4

CDR3aa: CASSSTGGETQYF
CDR3nt: TGTGCCAGCAGCTCCACAGGGGGAGAGACCCAGTACTTC
d_gene: TRBD1
abundance: -
v_gene: TRBV7-7
j_gene: TRBJ2-5

CDR3aa: CASSLKLEETQYF
CDR3nt: TGTGCCAGCAGCTTGAAGCTCGAAGAGACCCAGTACTTC
d_gene: -
abundance: -
v_gene: TRBV5-6
j_gene: TRBJ2-5

CDR3aa: CASRAGQGNEKLFF
CDR3nt: TGCGCCAGCAGAGCAGGACAGGGTAATGAAAAACTGTTTTTT
d_gene: TRBD1
abundance: -
v_gene: TRBV5-1
j_gene: TRBJ1-4

CDR3aa: CASSPTPWTGVTDTQYF
CDR3nt: TGTGCCAGCTCACCCACCCCTTGGACAGGGGTCACAGATACGCAGTATTTT
d_gene: TRBD1
abundance: -
v_gene: TRBV18
j_gene: TRBJ2-3

CDR3aa: CASSYTTGNEQFF
CDR3nt: TGTGCCAGCAGCTATACGACAGGGAATGAGCAGTTCTTC
d_gene: TRBD1
abundance: -
v_gene: TRBV7-2
j_gene: TRBJ2-1

CDR3aa: CASSGRTSGRVNTGELFF
CDR3nt: TGTGCCAGCAGCGGGAGGACTAGCGGGAGGGTAAACACCGGGGAGCTGTTTTTT
d_gene: TRBD2
abundance: -
v_gene: TRBV9
j_gene: TRBJ2-2

CDR3aa: CASSLGQYTEAFF
CDR3nt: TGTGCCAGCAGTCTGGGACAGTACACTGAAGCTTTCTTT
d_gene: TRBD1
abundance: few
v_gene: TRBV28
j_gene: TRBJ1-1

CDR3aa: CASSGGGSLNTEAFF
CDR3nt: TGTGCCAGCAGCGGGGGGGGCTCCTTGAACACTGAAGCTTTCTTT
d_gene: -
abundance: -
v_gene: TRBV9
j_gene: TRBJ1-1

CDR3aa: CASSVVYEQYF
CDR3nt: TGTGCCAGCAGTGTCGTCTACGAGCAGTACTTC
d_gene: -
abundance: few
v_gene: TRBV25-1
j_gene: TRBJ2-7

CDR3aa: CASSIHREGNTIYF
CDR3nt: TGTGCCAGCAGTATCCACAGGGAGGGGAACACCATATATTTT
d_gene: -
abundance: once
v_gene: TRBV28
j_gene: TRBJ1-3

CDR3aa: CASSLGQVPNTEAFF
CDR3nt: TGTGCCAGCAGCTTGGGTCAGGTACCAAACACTGAAGCTTTCTTT
d_gene: -
abundance: -
v_gene: TRBV5-8
j_gene: TRBJ1-1

CDR3aa: CALRGSGNTIYF
CDR3nt: TGTGCTTTAAGGGGATCTGGAAACACCATATATTTT
d_gene: -
abundance: -
v_gene: TRBV30
j_gene: TRBJ1-3

CDR3aa: CASSESSLGTDTQYF
CDR3nt: TGTGCCAGCAGCGAGTCCTCTCTGGGCACAGATACGCAGTATTTT
d_gene: -
abundance: once
v_gene: TRBV28
j_gene: TRBJ2-3

CDR3aa: CASSERASGTVEQFF
CDR3nt: TGTGCCAGCAGTGAAAGGGCTAGCGGGACGGTTGAGCAGTTCTTC
d_gene: TRBD2
abundance: -
v_gene: TRBV2
j_gene: TRBJ2-1

CDR3aa: CASALRDRAYEQYF
CDR3nt: TGTGCCAGCGCCCTCAGGGACAGAGCCTACGAGCAGTACTTC
d_gene: TRBD1
abundance: -
v_gene: TRBV6-1
j_gene: TRBJ2-7

CDR3aa: CASRVSAGSNEKLFF
CDR3nt: TGTGCCAGCAGGGTATCGGCGGGATCTAATGAAAAACTGTTTTTT
d_gene: -
abundance: -
v_gene: TRBV2
j_gene: TRBJ1-4

CDR3aa: CASSGSGSSTDTQYF
CDR3nt: TGTGCCAGCAGTGGAAGCGGTTCTAGCACAGATACGCAGTATTTT
d_gene: -
abundance: -
v_gene: TRBV2
j_gene: TRBJ2-3

CDR3aa: CASSAGTPNQPQHF
CDR3nt: TGTGCCAGCAGTGCTGGGACACCCAATCAGCCCCAGCATTTT
d_gene: -
abundance: few
v_gene: TRBV6-1
j_gene: TRBJ1-5

CDR3aa: CASSLRQTNTEAFF
CDR3nt: TGTGCCAGCAGCTTACGACAAACGAACACTGAAGCTTTCTTT
d_gene: -
abundance: -
v_gene: TRBV7-9
j_gene: TRBJ1-1

CDR3aa: CASSYSRGYGYTF
CDR3nt: TGTGCCAGCAGTTACTCACGAGGCTATGGCTACACCTTC
d_gene: -
abundance: few
v_gene: TRBV6-5
j_gene: TRBJ1-2

CDR3aa: CASSPGQDNYGYTF
CDR3nt: TGTGCCAGTAGTCCGGGACAGGATAACTATGGCTACACCTTC
d_gene: TRBD1
abundance: -
v_gene: TRBV19
j_gene: TRBJ1-2

CDR3aa: CASSPLTGLNTEAFF
CDR3nt: TGTGCCAGCTCACCCCTGACAGGGTTGAACACTGAAGCTTTCTTT
d_gene: TRBD1
abundance: -
v_gene: TRBV18
j_gene: TRBJ1-1

CDR3aa: CASSVLLAGAGGEQFF
CDR3nt: TGTGCCAGCAGTGTACTCCTAGCGGGTGCGGGGGGTGAGCAGTTCTTC
d_gene: TRBD2
abundance: -
v_gene: TRBV2
j_gene: TRBJ2-1

CDR3aa: CASSIGRTHHSNQPQHF
CDR3nt: TGTGCCAGTAGTATAGGGCGGACACACCATAGCAATCAGCCCCAGCATTTT
d_gene: -
abundance: -
v_gene: TRBV19
j_gene: TRBJ1-5

CDR3aa: CASSQDRGGNEKLFF
CDR3nt: TGTGCCAGCAGCCAAGATCGGGGGGGAAATGAAAAACTGTTTTTT
d_gene: -
abundance: -
v_gene: TRBV4-2
j_gene: TRBJ1-4

CDR3aa: CASSPPGGNTGELFF
CDR3nt: TGTGCCAGCAGTCCCCCGGGGGGCAACACCGGGGAGCTGTTTTTT
d_gene: -
abundance: -
v_gene: TRBV7-9
j_gene: TRBJ2-2

CDR3aa: CASTLPAGWEQYF
CDR3nt: TGTGCCAGCACATTGCCGGCGGGGTGGGAGCAGTACTTC
d_gene: -
abundance: once
v_gene: TRBV21-1
j_gene: TRBJ2-7

CDR3aa: CASTPRGLNTEAFF
CDR3nt: TGTGCCAGCACCCCCAGGGGTCTGAACACTGAAGCTTTCTTT
d_gene: -
abundance: -
v_gene: TRBV28
j_gene: TRBJ1-1

CDR3aa: CASSPGTGTRDEQYF
CDR3nt: TGTGCCAGCAGCCCCGGGACAGGGACCCGGGACGAGCAGTACTTC
d_gene: TRBD1
abundance: -
v_gene: TRBV28
j_gene: TRBJ2-7

CDR3aa: CASSLWRDSEQFF
CDR3nt: TGTGCCAGCAGCTTATGGCGGGATTCTGAGCAGTTCTTC
d_gene: -
abundance: -
v_gene: TRBV7-6
j_gene: TRBJ2-1

CDR3aa: CASSHRQETQYF
CDR3nt: TGTGCCAGCAGTCACAGACAGGAGACCCAGTACTTC
d_gene: -
abundance: -
v_gene: TRBV5-4
j_gene: TRBJ2-5

CDR3aa: CASSPQPPATSGNYNEQFF
CDR3nt: TGTGCCAGCTCACCACAGCCTCCGGCGACTAGCGGGAACTACAATGAGCAGTTCTTC
d_gene: TRBD2
abundance: -
v_gene: TRBV18
j_gene: TRBJ2-1

CDR3aa: CASSLTGINEKLFF
CDR3nt: TGCGCCAGCAGCCTAACAGGGATTAATGAAAAACTGTTTTTT
d_gene: -
abundance: -
v_gene: TRBV5-1
j_gene: TRBJ1-4

CDR3aa: CASSQEILAVTDTQYF
CDR3nt: TGTGCCAGCAGCCAAGAAATACTAGCGGTCACAGATACGCAGTATTTT
d_gene: TRBD2
abundance: -
v_gene: TRBV4-2
j_gene: TRBJ2-3

CDR3aa: CASSNQGTEAFF
CDR3nt: TGTGCCAGCAGTAACCAGGGCACTGAAGCTTTCTTT
d_gene: -
abundance: once
v_gene: TRBV2
j_gene: TRBJ1-1

CDR3aa: CASSRDGGDEQFF
CDR3nt: TGTGCCAGCAGTCGGGACGGGGGGGATGAGCAGTTCTTC
d_gene: TRBD2
abundance: -
v_gene: TRBV6-4
j_gene: TRBJ2-1

CDR3aa: CASSLDQRDEQFF
CDR3nt: TGTGCCAGCAGCTTGGACCAACGGGATGAGCAGTTCTTC
d_gene: -
abundance: -
v_gene: TRBV5-4
j_gene: TRBJ2-1

CDR3aa: CASSVPYGGHYEQYF
CDR3nt: TGTGCCAGCAGTGTCCCCTATGGCGGACACTACGAGCAGTACTTC
d_gene: -
abundance: -
v_gene: TRBV28
j_gene: TRBJ2-7

CDR3aa: CASRTGTGGAYEQYF
CDR3nt: TGTGCCAGCAGGACTGGGACAGGGGGCGCCTACGAGCAGTACTTC
d_gene: TRBD1
abundance: -
v_gene: TRBV6-1
j_gene: TRBJ2-7